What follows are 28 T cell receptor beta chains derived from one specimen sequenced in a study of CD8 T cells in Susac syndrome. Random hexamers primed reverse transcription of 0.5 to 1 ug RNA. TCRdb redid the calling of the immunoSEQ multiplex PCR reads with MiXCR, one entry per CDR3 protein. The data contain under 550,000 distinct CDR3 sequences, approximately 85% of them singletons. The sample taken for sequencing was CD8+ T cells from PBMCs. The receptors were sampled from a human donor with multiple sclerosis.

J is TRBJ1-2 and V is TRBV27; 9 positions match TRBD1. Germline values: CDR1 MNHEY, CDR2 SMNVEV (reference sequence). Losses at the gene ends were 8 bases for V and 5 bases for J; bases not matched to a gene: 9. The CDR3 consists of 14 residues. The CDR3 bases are TGTGCCAGCTCAGCCGGGACAGGGAGATATGGCTACACCTTC. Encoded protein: CASSAGTGRYGYTF.

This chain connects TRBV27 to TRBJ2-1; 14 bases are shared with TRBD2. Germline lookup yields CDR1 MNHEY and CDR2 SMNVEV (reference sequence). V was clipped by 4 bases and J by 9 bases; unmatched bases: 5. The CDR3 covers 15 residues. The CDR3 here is CASSSGTSGSSEQFF. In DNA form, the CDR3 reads TGTGCCAGCAGTTCCGGGACTAGCGGGAGTAGTGAGCAGTTCTTC.

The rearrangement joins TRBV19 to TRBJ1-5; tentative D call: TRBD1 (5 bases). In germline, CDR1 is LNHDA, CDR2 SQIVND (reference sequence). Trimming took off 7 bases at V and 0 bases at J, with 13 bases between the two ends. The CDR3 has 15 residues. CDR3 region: CASTQGRGSNQPQHF. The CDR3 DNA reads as TGTGCCAGTACCCAGGGTCGCGGTAGCAATCAGCCCCAGCATTTT.

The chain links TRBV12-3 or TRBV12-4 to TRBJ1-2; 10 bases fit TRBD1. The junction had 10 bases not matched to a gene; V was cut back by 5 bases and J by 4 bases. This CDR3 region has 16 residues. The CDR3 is CASSQTPGQGPYGYTF. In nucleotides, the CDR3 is TGTGCCAGCAGTCAAACGCCGGGACAGGGGCCCTATGGCTACACCTTC.

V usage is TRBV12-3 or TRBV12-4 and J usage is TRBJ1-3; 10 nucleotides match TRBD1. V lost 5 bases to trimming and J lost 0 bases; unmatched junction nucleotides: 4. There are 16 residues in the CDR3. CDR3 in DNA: TGTGCCAGCAGTATGGGACAGGGGCGCTCTGGAAACACCATATATTTT. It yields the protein CASSMGQGRSGNTIYF.

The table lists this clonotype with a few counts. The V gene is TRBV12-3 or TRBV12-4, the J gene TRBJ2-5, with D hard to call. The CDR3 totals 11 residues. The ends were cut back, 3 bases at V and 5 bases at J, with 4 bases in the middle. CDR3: CASSFSETQYF. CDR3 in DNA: TGTGCCAGCAGTTTTTCGGAGACCCAGTACTTC.

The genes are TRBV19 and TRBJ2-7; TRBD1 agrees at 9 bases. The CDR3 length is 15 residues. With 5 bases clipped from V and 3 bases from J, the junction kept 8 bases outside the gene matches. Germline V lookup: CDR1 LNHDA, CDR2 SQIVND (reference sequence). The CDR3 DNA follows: TGTGCCAGTAGTGCTTCGGGACAGGGAGGCTACGAGCAGTACTTC. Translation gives CASSASGQGGYEQYF.

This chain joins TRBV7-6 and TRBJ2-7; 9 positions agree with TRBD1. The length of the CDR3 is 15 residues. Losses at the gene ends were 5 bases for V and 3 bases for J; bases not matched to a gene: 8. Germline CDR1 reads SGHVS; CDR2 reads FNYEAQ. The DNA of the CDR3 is TGTGCCAGCAGCCTCGGGACAGGGAATATCTACGAGCAGTACTTC. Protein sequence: CASSLGTGNIYEQYF.

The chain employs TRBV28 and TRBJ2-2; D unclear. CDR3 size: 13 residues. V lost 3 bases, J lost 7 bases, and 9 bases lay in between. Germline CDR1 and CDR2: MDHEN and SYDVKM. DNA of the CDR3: TGTGCCAGCAGTTTGACCGATCGCGGGGAGCTGTTTTTT. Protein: CASSLTDRGELFF.

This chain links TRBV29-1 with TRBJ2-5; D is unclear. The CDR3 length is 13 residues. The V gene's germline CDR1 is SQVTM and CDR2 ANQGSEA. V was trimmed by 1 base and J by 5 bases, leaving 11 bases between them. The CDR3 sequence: CSVEAAASETQYF. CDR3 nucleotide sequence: TGCAGCGTTGAAGCAGCCGCGAGTGAGACCCAGTACTTC.

The CDR3 region is CASSDGQGPYEQYF. In DNA, the CDR3 is TGTGCCAGCAGTGACGGACAGGGCCCCTACGAGCAGTACTTC. The genes are TRBV25-1 and TRBJ2-7; 8 bases fit TRBD1. Trimming took 3 bases from V and 2 from J; bases not matched to a gene: 3. The CDR3 length is 14 residues. The V gene's germline CDR1 is MGHDK and CDR2 SYGVNS.

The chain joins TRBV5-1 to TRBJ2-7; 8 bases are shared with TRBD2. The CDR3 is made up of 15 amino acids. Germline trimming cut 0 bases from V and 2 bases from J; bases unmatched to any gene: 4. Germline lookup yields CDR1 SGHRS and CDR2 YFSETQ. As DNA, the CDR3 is TGCGCCAGCAGCTTGGAACCAGCGGGGGCCTACGAGCAGTACTTC. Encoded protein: CASSLEPAGAYEQYF.

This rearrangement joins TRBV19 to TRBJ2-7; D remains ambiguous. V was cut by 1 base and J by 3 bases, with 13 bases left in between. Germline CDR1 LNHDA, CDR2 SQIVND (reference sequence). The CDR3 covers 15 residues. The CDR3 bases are TGTGCCAGTAGTATAGGTGACGGTGTTTACTACGAGCAGTACTTC. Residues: CASSIGDGVYYEQYF.

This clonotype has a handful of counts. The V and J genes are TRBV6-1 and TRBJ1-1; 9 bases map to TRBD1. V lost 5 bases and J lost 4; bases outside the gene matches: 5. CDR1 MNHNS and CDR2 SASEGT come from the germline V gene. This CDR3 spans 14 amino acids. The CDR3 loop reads CASSFDRGGTEAFF. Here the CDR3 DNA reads TGTGCCAGCAGTTTCGACAGGGGGGGCACTGAAGCTTTCTTT.

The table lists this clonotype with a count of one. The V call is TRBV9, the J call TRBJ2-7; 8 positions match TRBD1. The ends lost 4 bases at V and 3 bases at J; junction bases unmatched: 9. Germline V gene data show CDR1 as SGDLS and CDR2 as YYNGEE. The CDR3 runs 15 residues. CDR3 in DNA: TGTGCCAGCAGCACCCGGACAGGGCCAATCTACGAGCAGTACTTC. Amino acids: CASSTRTGPIYEQYF.

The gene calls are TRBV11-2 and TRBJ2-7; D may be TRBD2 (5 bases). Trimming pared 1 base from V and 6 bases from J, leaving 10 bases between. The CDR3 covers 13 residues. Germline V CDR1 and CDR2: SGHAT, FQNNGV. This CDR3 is CASSLGRISEQYF. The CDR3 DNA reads TGTGCCAGCAGCTTAGGGAGGATTAGCGAGCAGTACTTC.

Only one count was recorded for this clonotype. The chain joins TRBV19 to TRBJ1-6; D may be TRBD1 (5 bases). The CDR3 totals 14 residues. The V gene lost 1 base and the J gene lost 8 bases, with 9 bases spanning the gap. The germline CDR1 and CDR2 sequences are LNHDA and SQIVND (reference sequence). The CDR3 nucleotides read TGTGCCAGTAGTATAGTCGGGACGGATTCACCCCTCCACTTT. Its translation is CASSIVGTDSPLHF.

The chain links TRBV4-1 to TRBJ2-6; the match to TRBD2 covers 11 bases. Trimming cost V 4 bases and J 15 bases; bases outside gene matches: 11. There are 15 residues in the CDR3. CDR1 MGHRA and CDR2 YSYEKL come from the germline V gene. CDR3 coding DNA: TGCGCCAGCAGCCCCGGGGCACTAGCGGGAGATCCCCTGACTTTC. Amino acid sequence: CASSPGALAGDPLTF.

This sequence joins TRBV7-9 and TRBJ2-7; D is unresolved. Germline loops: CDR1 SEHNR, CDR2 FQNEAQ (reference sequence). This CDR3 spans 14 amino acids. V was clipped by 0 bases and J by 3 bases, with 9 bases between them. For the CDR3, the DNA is TGTGCCAGCAGCTTAGCGACGGAAATCTACGAGCAGTACTTC. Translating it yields CASSLATEIYEQYF.

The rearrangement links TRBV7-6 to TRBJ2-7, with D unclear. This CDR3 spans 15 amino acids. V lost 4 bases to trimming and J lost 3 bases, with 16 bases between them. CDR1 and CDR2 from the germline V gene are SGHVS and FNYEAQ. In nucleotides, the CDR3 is TGTGCCAGCAGCTCTGGGCTACAAGATTACTACGAGCAGTACTTC. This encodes CASSSGLQDYYEQYF. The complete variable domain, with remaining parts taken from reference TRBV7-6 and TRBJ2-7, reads GAGVSQSPRYKVTKRGQDVALRCDPISGHVSLYWYRQALGQGPEFLTYFNYEAQQDKSGLPNDRFSAERPEGSISTLTIQRTEQRDSAMYRCASSSGLQDYYEQYFGPGTRLTVT.

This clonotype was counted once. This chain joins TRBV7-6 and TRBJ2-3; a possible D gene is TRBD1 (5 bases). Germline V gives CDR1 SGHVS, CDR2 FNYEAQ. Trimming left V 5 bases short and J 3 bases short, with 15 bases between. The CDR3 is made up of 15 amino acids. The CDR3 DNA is TGTGCCAGCAGCGAGACAGATAAGGGGACAGATACGCAGTATTTT. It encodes CASSETDKGTDTQYF.

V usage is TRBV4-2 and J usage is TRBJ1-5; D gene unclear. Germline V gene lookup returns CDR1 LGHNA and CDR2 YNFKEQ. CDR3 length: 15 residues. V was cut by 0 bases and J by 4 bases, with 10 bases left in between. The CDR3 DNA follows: TGTGCCAGCAGCCAAGAAGGTCAGATAAATCAGCCCCAGCATTTT. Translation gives CASSQEGQINQPQHF.

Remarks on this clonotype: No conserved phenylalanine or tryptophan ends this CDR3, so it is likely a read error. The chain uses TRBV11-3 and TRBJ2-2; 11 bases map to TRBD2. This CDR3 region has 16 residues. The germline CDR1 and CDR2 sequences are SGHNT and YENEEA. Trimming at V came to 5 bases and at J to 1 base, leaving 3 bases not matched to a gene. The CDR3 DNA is TGTGCCAGCAGCCTGGGACTAGCGGTGAACACCGGGGAGCTGTTTTTG. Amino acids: CASSLGLAVNTGELFL.

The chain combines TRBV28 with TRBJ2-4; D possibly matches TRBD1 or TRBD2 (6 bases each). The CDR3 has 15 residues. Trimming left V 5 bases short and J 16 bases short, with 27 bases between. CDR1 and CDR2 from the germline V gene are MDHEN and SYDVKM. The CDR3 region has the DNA TGTGCCAGCAGTCTCACCCGGGACACCCTACGGGGGTATTACTTC. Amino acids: CASSLTRDTLRGYYF. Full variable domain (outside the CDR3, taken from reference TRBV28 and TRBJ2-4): DVKVTQSSRYLVKRTGEKVFLECVQDMDHENMFWYRQDPGLGLRLIYFSYDVKMKEKGDIPEGYSVSREKKERFSLILESASTNQTSMYLCASSLTRDTLRGYYFGAGTRLSVL.

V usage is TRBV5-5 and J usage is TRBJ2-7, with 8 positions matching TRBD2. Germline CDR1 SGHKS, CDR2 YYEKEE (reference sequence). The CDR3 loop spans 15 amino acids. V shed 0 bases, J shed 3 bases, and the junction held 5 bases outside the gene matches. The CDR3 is CASSLDGGAYYEQYF. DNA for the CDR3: TGTGCCAGCAGCTTGGACGGGGGGGCCTACTACGAGCAGTACTTC.

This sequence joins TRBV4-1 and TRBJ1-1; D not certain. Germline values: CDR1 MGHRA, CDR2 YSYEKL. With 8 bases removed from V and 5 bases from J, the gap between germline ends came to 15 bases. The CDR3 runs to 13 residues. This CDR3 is CASSWRESTEAFF. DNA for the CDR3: TGCGCCAGCTCTTGGAGGGAATCTACTGAAGCTTTCTTT.

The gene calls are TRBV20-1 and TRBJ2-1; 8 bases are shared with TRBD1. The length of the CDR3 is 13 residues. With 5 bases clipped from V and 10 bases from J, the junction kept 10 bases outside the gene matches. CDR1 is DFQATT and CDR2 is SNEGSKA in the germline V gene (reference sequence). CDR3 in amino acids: CSADRDRSYEQFF. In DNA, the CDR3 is TGCAGTGCTGATCGGGACAGGAGTTACGAGCAGTTCTTC.

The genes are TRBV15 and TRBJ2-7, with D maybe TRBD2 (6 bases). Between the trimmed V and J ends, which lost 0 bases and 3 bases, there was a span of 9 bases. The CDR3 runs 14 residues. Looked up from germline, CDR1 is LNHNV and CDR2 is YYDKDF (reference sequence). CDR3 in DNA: TGTGCCACCAGCAGAGATGTTAGCGGCTACGAGCAGTACTTC. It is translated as CATSRDVSGYEQYF.